The present T cell receptor beta chain was sequenced within a study of shared clonotypes between healthy human individuals. Study findings and constraints: Richness estimates generally favored naive over memory subsets. A few donors had roughly 5.2% of their naive CD4 clonotypes in common. Among donors, the sharing of clonotypes was expected to be influenced by sequencing depth.

V was trimmed by 7 bases and J by 7 bases, leaving 13 bases between them. Germline loops: CDR1 MDHEN, CDR2 SYDVKM. The CDR3 is 12 amino acids. The protocol was immunoSEQ multiplex PCR, while the TCRdb copy is restricted to in-frame clones and leaves out a portion. The profile shows around 700,000 clones, less than 85% of them singletons. A single count supports this clone. What it recognizes is unknown. The chain is built from TRBV28 and TRBJ1-1, with D unclear. The sequenced sample was memory CD4+ T cells sorted from blood. Subset here: CD45RA-negative fraction. The sequence came from a woman between 25 and 40 years old in good health. For the CDR3, the DNA is TGTGCCAGCATGGAGCCGCTCCGTGAAGCTTTCTTT. The encoded protein is CASMEPLREAFF.